The 15 T cell receptor beta chains presented below share a single source sample, sequenced in a study of CD8 T cells in ankylosing spondylitis. Study results and limitations: One TCR beta motif, made up of 7 or 8 highly homologous variants, appeared characteristic of ankylosing spondylitis blood.

From the 5' RACE reads, TCRdb called clonotypes with MiXCR, one entry per CDR3 protein. In the table there are 700,000 or so distinct CDR3 sequences, roughly 19% of which are singletons. The antigens these receptors bind are not known. Sequencing input: blood, either unsorted or a sorted T cell fraction (not recorded which). The receptors were gathered from a male donor with ankylosing spondylitis.

The chain uses TRBV3-1 and TRBJ1-1; unclear D gene. This CDR3 is built from 16 residues. V lost 0 bases to trimming and J lost 1 base, with 12 bases between them. Germline V CDR1 and CDR2: LGHDT, YNNKEL (reference sequence). CDR3 protein: CASSQDYALSNTEAFF. As DNA, the CDR3 is TGTGCCAGCAGCCAAGATTATGCACTATCGAACACTGAAGCTTTCTTT.

The gene calls are TRBV27 and TRBJ2-7; 8 bases agree with TRBD2. The germline CDR1 and CDR2 sequences are MNHEY and SMNVEV (reference sequence). The CDR3 runs 13 residues. V lost 6 bases and J lost 3; bases outside the gene matches: 4. The CDR3 protein is CASRLAAYYEQYF. The CDR3 DNA reads TGTGCCAGCAGACTAGCGGCCTACTACGAGCAGTACTTC.

This clonotype was observed a few times. V gene TRBV7-2 combines with J gene TRBJ1-3, with D possibly being TRBD1 (5 bases). The CDR3 runs to 16 residues. V shed 1 base and J shed 4 bases, with 14 bases lying between them. Germline lookup yields CDR1 SGHTA and CDR2 FQGNSA. This chain's CDR3 is CASSLGPGRLGNTIYF. The CDR3 DNA follows: TGTGCCAGCAGCTTAGGTCCGGGACGTTTAGGAAACACCATATATTTT.

This chain joins TRBV12-3 or TRBV12-4 and TRBJ2-7; TRBD2 matches 10 bases. The CDR3 has 13 amino acids. Losses at the gene ends were 5 bases for V and 8 bases for J; bases not matched to a gene: 6. The CDR3 nucleotides are TGTGCCAGCAGTCCTGTACTAGCGGGACAGCAGTACTTC. The encoded protein is CASSPVLAGQQYF.

The chain uses TRBV27 and TRBJ2-7; 9 positions agree with TRBD2. This CDR3 region has 18 residues. Trimming at V came to 6 bases and at J to 1 base, leaving 16 bases not matched to a gene. The germline CDR1 and CDR2 sequences are MNHEY and SMNVEV (reference sequence). The chain's CDR3 is CASRPSGLAGDLSYEQYF. The CDR3 bases are TGTGCCAGCAGGCCCAGCGGGTTAGCGGGAGATCTTTCCTACGAGCAGTACTTC.

The V call is TRBV5-1, the J call TRBJ2-1; 11 bases are a match to TRBD2. The junction had 6 bases not matched to a gene; V was cut back by 0 bases and J by 7 bases. The germline V gene has CDR1 SGHRS and CDR2 YFSETQ. CDR3 length: 16 residues. CDR3 amino acids: CASSLVSGRASNEQFF. CDR3 nucleotide sequence: TGCGCCAGCAGCTTGGTTAGCGGGAGGGCCTCGAATGAGCAGTTCTTC.

This clonotype was counted between two and nine times. This chain uses TRBV24-1 with TRBJ2-1; D perhaps matches TRBD2 (5 bases). The CDR3 covers 13 residues. V lost 9 bases to trimming and J lost 0 bases, with 8 bases between them. Germline-derived CDR1 and CDR2 are KGHDR and SFDVKD. CDR3 bases: TGTGCCACCGGGGAGAGCTCCTACAATGAGCAGTTCTTC. Its protein is CATGESSYNEQFF.

This clonotype was recorded a few times. The gene calls are TRBV20-1 and TRBJ2-7, with 8 bases aligning to TRBD2. Trimming took 5 bases from V and 0 from J; bases not matched to a gene: 15. In germline, CDR1 is DFQATT, CDR2 SNEGSKA (reference sequence). The CDR3 covers 17 residues. This CDR3 reads CSAADRRLAGTSYEQYF. CDR3 nucleotides: TGCAGTGCTGCCGACAGGCGGCTAGCGGGTACCTCCTACGAGCAGTACTTC.

The V gene is TRBV25-1, the J gene TRBJ1-2; 7 positions match TRBD1. CDR1 is MGHDK and CDR2 is SYGVNS in the germline V gene. The CDR3 runs 19 residues. V lost 7 bases, J lost 0 bases, and 20 bases stayed unmatched. The CDR3 DNA follows: TGTGCCAGCAAGTACGGGGGACAGAGATATGTCGGAGCTAACTATGGCTACACCTTC. Its protein product is CASKYGGQRYVGANYGYTF.

The genes are TRBV5-5 and TRBJ1-1, with a possible D match to TRBD1 (6 bases). There are 14 residues in the CDR3. V lost 1 base and J lost 4, with 11 bases in between. The V gene's germline CDR1 is SGHKS and CDR2 YYEKEE (reference sequence). The DNA of the CDR3 is TGTGCCAGCAGCTTGTGGCAGGGGATCACTGAAGCTTTCTTT. Translation gives CASSLWQGITEAFF.

V is TRBV15 and J is TRBJ2-7; no definite D call. Trimming took off 3 bases at V and 3 bases at J, with 6 bases between the two ends. The CDR3 is made up of 12 amino acids. Germline lookup yields CDR1 LNHNV and CDR2 YYDKDF (reference sequence). The CDR3 protein is CATSSGYYEQYF. The CDR3 bases are TGTGCCACCAGCAGTGGCTACTACGAGCAGTACTTC.

The V gene is TRBV20-1, the J gene TRBJ2-1, with a tentative D call TRBD2 (5 bases). The germline V and J ends were trimmed by 5 bases and 0 bases, with 11 bases remaining between them. The CDR3 sequence is 14 residues long. CDR1 DFQATT and CDR2 SNEGSKA come from the germline V gene (reference sequence). In DNA form, the CDR3 reads TGCAGTGCTCCCGTAGGGAGCTCCTACAATGAGCAGTTCTTC. Translated, it gives CSAPVGSSYNEQFF.

The rearrangement joins TRBV12-3 or TRBV12-4 to TRBJ1-2, with TRBD1 identical over 9 bases. The CDR3 totals 13 residues. Germline trimming cut 4 bases from V and 6 bases from J; bases unmatched to any gene: 3. Here the CDR3 reads CASSSWDRDGYTF. CDR3 DNA sequence: TGTGCCAGCAGTTCGTGGGACAGGGATGGCTACACCTTC.

This clonotype appeared a few times. This rearrangement joins TRBV5-1 to TRBJ2-3; the match to TRBD1 covers 7 bases. This CDR3 is 14 amino acids long. Germline loops: CDR1 SGHRS, CDR2 YFSETQ. Losses at the gene ends were 5 bases for V and 2 bases for J; bases not matched to a gene: 5. CDR3 region: CASSTGEFTDTQYF. The CDR3 DNA is TGCGCCAGCAGTACAGGGGAGTTCACAGATACGCAGTATTTT.

V and J are TRBV12-3 or TRBV12-4 and TRBJ1-4; D gene uncertain. This CDR3 contains 14 residues. With 6 bases removed from V and 8 bases from J, the gap between germline ends came to 16 bases. As DNA, the CDR3 is TGTGCCAGCAGCCCGGGAGCTTGGGAGGAAAAACTGTTTTTT. It encodes CASSPGAWEEKLFF.